The 23 T cell receptor beta chains below all came from one sample that was sequenced in a study of T cell repertoires in cytomegalovirus infection. TCRdb called the reads again in MiXCR, with one record for every CDR3 protein. The profile shows about 37,000 distinct CDR3 sequences, approximately 52% of them singletons. No antigen has been assigned to these receptors. Here the sequenced sample was CD8+ T cells from cultured PBMCs, taken from culture after CMV antigen stimulation. These TCRs come from a human donor in good health (CMV status not recorded). Some clones in this sample may be carry-over from other donors' samples.

J is TRBJ1-1 and V is TRBV9; 8 nucleotides agree with TRBD1. The CDR3 covers 14 residues. CDR1 and CDR2 (germline): SGDLS, YYNGEE. J lost 3 bases, V lost 4 bases, and 5 bases had no gene match. CDR3 loop: CASSNGQGHTEAFF. For the CDR3, the DNA is TGTGCCAGCAGCAATGGACAGGGCCACACTGAAGCTTTCTTT.

V and J are TRBV7-8 and TRBJ1-5; the match to TRBD1 covers 10 bases. Germline CDR1 SGHVS, CDR2 FQNEAQ. The CDR3 totals 17 residues. The ends lost 5 bases at V and 0 bases at J; junction bases unmatched: 7. The CDR3 bases are TGTGCCAGCAGCCCAGGACAGGGGGAGCATAGCAATCAGCCCCAGCATTTT. It codes for CASSPGQGEHSNQPQHF.

This chain uses TRBV7-3 with TRBJ1-1; maybe TRBD1 (5 bases). V shed 3 bases and J shed 4 bases, with 9 bases lying between them. Germline CDR1 is SGHTA and CDR2 is FQGTGA. CDR3 length: 13 residues. CDR3 region: CASSFDSSTEAFF. For the CDR3, the DNA is TGTGCCAGCAGCTTTGACAGCTCCACTGAAGCTTTCTTT.

CDR3 nucleotides: TGTGCCAGCAGTGACACTCGTGGTGAGCAGTTCTTC. Translated, it gives CASSDTRGEQFF. The rearrangement uses TRBV25-1 and TRBJ2-1; no definite D call. The CDR3 is 12 amino acids. Trimming removed 3 bases at V and 9 bases at J, with 9 bases between. The germline V gene has CDR1 MGHDK and CDR2 SYGVNS.

This clonotype has only a few counts. J is TRBJ2-3 and V is TRBV6-1; TRBD2 aligns across 9 bases. This CDR3 is 16 amino acids long. The V and J ends lost 5 bases and 2 bases, in that order; junction bases with no gene match: 8. Germline assignment: CDR1 MNHNS and CDR2 SASEGT. Here the CDR3 reads CASSTIAGDATDTQYF. CDR3 DNA: TGTGCCAGCAGTACCATAGCGGGAGACGCCACAGATACGCAGTATTTT.

The chain is built from TRBV7-9 and TRBJ2-1; D possibly corresponds to TRBD2 (5 bases). CDR1 SEHNR and CDR2 FQNEAQ come from the germline V gene (reference sequence). V was shortened by 3 bases and J by 2 bases, with 14 bases between the two germline ends. This CDR3 contains 16 residues. The CDR3 bases are TGTGCCAGCAGCTTGTTGGGCCTAGCCACCTACAATGAGCAGTTCTTC. Amino acid sequence: CASSLLGLATYNEQFF.

The chain is built from TRBV12-3 or TRBV12-4 and TRBJ2-3, with D possibly TRBD2 on 5 matching bases. The CDR3 length is 12 residues. V was clipped by 2 bases and J by 5 bases, with 5 bases between them. The CDR3: CASSLRGDTQYF. CDR3 DNA sequence: TGTGCCAGCAGTTTACGGGGAGATACGCAGTATTTT.

The rearrangement joins TRBV11-2 to TRBJ1-2; D is undetermined. Trimming stripped 5 bases from V and 4 bases from J, with 17 bases between. Germline assignment: CDR1 SGHAT and CDR2 FQNNGV. The CDR3 totals 15 residues. The CDR3 is CASSPVATNLYGYTF. As DNA, the CDR3 is TGTGCCAGCAGCCCGGTGGCCACCAACCTCTATGGCTACACCTTC.

The chain links TRBV10-3 to TRBJ2-1; 13 bases map to TRBD2. This CDR3 region has 16 residues. From germline, CDR1 is ENHRY and CDR2 SYGVKD. Trimming at V came to 6 bases and at J to 9 bases, leaving 11 bases not matched to a gene. The CDR3 reads CAISGTSGIVFGEQFF. CDR3 DNA: TGTGCCATCAGCGGGACTAGCGGGATTGTTTTCGGTGAGCAGTTCTTC.

The gene calls are TRBV28 and TRBJ2-7, with D perhaps matching TRBD1 (6 bases). Germline V CDR1 and CDR2: MDHEN, SYDVKM. This CDR3 is built from 14 residues. Trimming pared 2 bases from V and 5 bases from J, leaving 13 bases between. The CDR3 bases are TGTGCCAGCAGTTTAAGGCAGGGGCCCGACGAGCAGTACTTC. It specifies CASSLRQGPDEQYF.

This clonotype was recorded a few times. In DNA form, the CDR3 reads TGTGCCAGCAGTCCGGGACAGGGGCTAGCCAAGGGACTGTTTTTT. It translates to CASSPGQGLAKGLFF. The V and J genes are TRBV27 and TRBJ1-4; 10 bases agree with TRBD1. The junction had 13 bases not matched to a gene; V was cut back by 5 bases and J by 13 bases. This CDR3 is built from 15 residues. In germline, CDR1 is MNHEY, CDR2 SMNVEV (reference sequence).

V and J are TRBV10-3 and TRBJ2-6; a weak D match, TRBD1 (6 bases). This CDR3 contains 15 residues. The germline V gene encodes CDR1 ENHRY and CDR2 SYGVKD. V lost 8 bases and J 0 bases, leaving 11 bases between the germline ends. The CDR3 here is CAIRDTDSGANVLTF. CDR3 DNA sequence: TGTGCCATCCGGGACACAGACTCTGGGGCCAACGTCCTGACTTTC.

This clonotype was seen repeatedly, ten times or more. The chain is built from TRBV7-3 and TRBJ2-3, with D unresolved. V lost 0 bases, J lost 0 bases, and 4 bases lay in between. CDR1 is SGHTA, CDR2 FQGTGA, per germline. This CDR3 is built from 14 residues. The CDR3 here is CASSLTGSTDTQYF. In DNA form, the CDR3 reads TGTGCCAGCAGCTTAACGGGCAGCACAGATACGCAGTATTTT. Looking up the rest from reference TRBV7-3 and TRBJ2-3 gives the full variable domain: GAGVSQTPSNKVTEKGKYVELRCDPISGHTALYWYRQSLGQGPEFLIYFQGTGAADDSGLPNDRFFAVRPEGSVSTLKIQRTERGDSAVYLCASSLTGSTDTQYFGPGTRLTVL.

V gene TRBV7-8 combines with J gene TRBJ1-1; tentatively, D is TRBD1 (6 bases). The ends were cut back, 0 bases at V and 5 bases at J, with 19 bases in the middle. From germline, CDR1 is SGHVS and CDR2 FQNEAQ. The CDR3 is made up of 17 amino acids. The CDR3 loop reads CASSLAMVGAPGTEAFF. The CDR3, as DNA: TGTGCCAGCAGCTTAGCGATGGTGGGGGCCCCGGGTACTGAAGCTTTCTTT.

The table lists this clonotype with a few counts. The rearrangement uses TRBV6-6 and TRBJ2-7; D is uncertain. Trimming took 6 bases from V and 4 from J, leaving 10 bases between them. From germline, CDR1 is MNHNY and CDR2 SVGAGI (reference sequence). The CDR3 is made up of 12 amino acids. The CDR3, as DNA: TGTGCCAGCAGCCCCCGGGCATACGAGCAGTACTTC. Protein sequence: CASSPRAYEQYF.

The chain recombines TRBV7-9 with TRBJ1-2, with D possibly matching TRBD1 (5 bases). Germline V gene sequence: CDR1 SEHNR, CDR2 FQNEAQ (reference sequence). V was trimmed by 5 bases and J by 5 bases, leaving 15 bases between them. CDR3 size: 14 residues. CDR3 in amino acids: CASSPLGAPYGYTF. CDR3 nucleotides: TGTGCCAGCAGCCCCCTCGGGGCCCCTTATGGCTACACCTTC.

This clonotype was detected once. The rearrangement joins TRBV7-2 to TRBJ1-1, with 8 bases aligning to TRBD1. The CDR3 runs to 18 residues. With 4 bases clipped from V and 0 bases from J, the junction kept 13 bases outside the gene matches. Germline CDR1 and CDR2: SGHTA and FQGNSA. The CDR3 sequence is CASSSYRDRPALNTEAFF. CDR3 nucleotides: TGTGCCAGCAGCTCATACAGGGACAGGCCTGCCTTGAACACTGAAGCTTTCTTT.

The chain joins TRBV7-2 to TRBJ2-5; D might be TRBD1 or TRBD2, each matching 5 bases. Germline V gene data show CDR1 as SGHTA and CDR2 as FQGNSA. V lost 5 bases and J lost 2, with 15 bases in between. The CDR3 has 15 amino acids. CDR3 coding DNA: TGTGCCAGCAGCCCCGGGGCAGGTGGACAAGAGACCCAGTACTTC. Translating it yields CASSPGAGGQETQYF. Looking up the rest from reference TRBV7-2 and TRBJ2-5 gives the full variable domain: GAGVSQSPSNKVTEKGKDVELRCDPISGHTALYWYRQSLGQGLEFLIYFQGNSAPDKSGLPSDRFSAERTGGSVSTLTIQRTQQEDSAVYLCASSPGAGGQETQYFGPGTRLLVL.

In this sample, this clonotype turned up a few times. The CDR3 loop reads CASSQDGEGPGANVLTF. The CDR3 DNA follows: TGTGCCAGCAGCCAAGACGGCGAGGGCCCTGGGGCCAACGTCCTGACTTTC. V is TRBV4-2 and J is TRBJ2-6; possible D gene TRBD2, 5 bases. Germline V gene lookup returns CDR1 LGHNA and CDR2 YNFKEQ. The CDR3 has 17 residues. Trimming took 0 bases from V and 2 from J, leaving 11 bases between them.

V gene TRBV7-9 combines with J gene TRBJ2-5; 11 bases fit TRBD2. Germline V gene sequence: CDR1 SEHNR, CDR2 FQNEAQ (reference sequence). This CDR3 is built from 14 residues. The trim removed 5 bases at V and 5 bases at J, leaving 4 bases unmatched. DNA of the CDR3: TGTGCCAGCAGCCTAACTAGCGGGGGCGAGACCCAGTACTTC. Residues: CASSLTSGGETQYF.

This chain connects TRBV4-2 to TRBJ1-3, with 7 positions matching TRBD1. V gave up 1 base and J gave up 6 bases; unmatched junction bases: 9. Germline assignment: CDR1 LGHNA and CDR2 YNFKEQ. The CDR3 spans 16 residues. The CDR3 here is CASSQVTGDFENTIYF. Here the CDR3 DNA reads TGTGCCAGCAGCCAAGTCACAGGGGATTTTGAAAACACCATATATTTT.

This chain links TRBV28 with TRBJ2-1; tentative D call: TRBD2 (5 bases). The V end lost 6 bases, the J end lost 10 bases, and 13 bases lay between the germline ends. The CDR3 covers 12 residues. Looked up from germline, CDR1 is MDHEN and CDR2 is SYDVKM. CDR3 in amino acids: CASSYEGLEQFF. CDR3 DNA: TGTGCCAGCAGCTACGAGGGTTTGGAGCAGTTCTTC. The full variable domain, with the rest looked up from reference TRBV28 and TRBJ2-1, is DVKVTQSSRYLVKRTGEKVFLECVQDMDHENMFWYRQDPGLGLRLIYFSYDVKMKEKGDIPEGYSVSREKKERFSLILESASTNQTSMYLCASSYEGLEQFFGPGTRLTVL.

The sample holds one count of this clonotype. The rearrangement joins TRBV12-3 or TRBV12-4 to TRBJ1-2; TRBD1 agrees at 8 bases. This CDR3 is built from 13 residues. The J segment lost 11 bases and the V segment lost 5 bases, leaving 10 bases of the junction unmatched. The CDR3 sequence: CASSPYRTGWYTF. CDR3 bases: TGTGCCAGCAGTCCCTACAGGACAGGGTGGTACACCTTC.